Listed below are T cell receptor beta chains from one sample, sequenced in a study of blood T cell repertoires in COVID-19. The assay was immunoSEQ multiplex PCR, and TCRdb's table has in-frame clones only and misses some. Here the sample spans 270,000 or so clones, 85% to 90% being singletons. Sequencing used peripheral blood. All receptors come from a human donor in a cohort sampled during active COVID-19. The CDR3 runs from the conserved cysteine through the conserved F or W. The order of the fields is clone size, D gene, V gene, J gene, CDR3 DNA, CDR3 protein. The D gene is left open where the match is weak. For some rows the clone size is stated as once, few or many, or as a class when expanded; others skip it.

>-|TRBD1|TRBV11-2|TRBJ1-2
TGTGCCAGCAGCTTAGGGGGACAGAGCTATAACTATGGCTACACCTTC
CASSLGGQSYNYGYTF
>-|TRBD1|TRBV5-6|TRBJ1-5
TGTGCCAGCAGCTCGACAGGGGGCGGCAATCAGCCCCAGCATTTT
CASSSTGGGNQPQHF
>-|-|TRBV21-1|TRBJ1-3
TGTGCCAGCAGCTCAAGCCCCGGGACAGTAGTCTCTGGAAACACCATATATTTT
CASSSSPGTVVSGNTIYF
>-|-|TRBV6-6|TRBJ1-6
TGTGCCAGCAGAGAGGGAGGGACCAATTCACCCCTCCACTTT
CASREGGTNSPLHF
>-|TRBD1|TRBV28|TRBJ1-6
TGTGCCAGCAGTCCCGGGACAGGGGGCGCGTTATCACCCCTCCACTTT
CASSPGTGGALSPLHF
>-|TRBD1|TRBV19|TRBJ1-5
TGTGCCAGTAGTGGATGGGACAGGGGATTTCAGCCCCAGCATTTT
CASSGWDRGFQPQHF
>-|-|TRBV6-5|TRBJ2-5
TGTGCCAGCAGTTACTCGCACTACTCGGGTCGAGAGACCCAGTACTTC
CASSYSHYSGRETQYF
>-|-|TRBV4-1|TRBJ2-2
TGCGCCAGCAGCCACCGCAGGGACACCGGGGAGCTGTTTTTT
CASSHRRDTGELFF
>-|TRBD2|TRBV5-4|TRBJ2-3
TGTGCCAGCAGCTCCGGGACTAGACGGGCAGATACGCAGTATTTT
CASSSGTRRADTQYF
>-|-|TRBV21-1|TRBJ2-1
TGTGCCAGCAGCAAATCCAGGGATAGCTACAATGAGCAGTTCTTC
CASSKSRDSYNEQFF
>-|-|TRBV2|TRBJ2-7
TGTGCCAGCGGGAGTGGGGCCTACGAGCAGTACTTC
CASGSGAYEQYF
>-|-|TRBV4-2|TRBJ2-2
TGTGCCAGCAGCCAAGATCGGAGGGACGGGGAGCTGTTTTTT
CASSQDRRDGELFF
>-|TRBD2|TRBV6-5|TRBJ2-1
TGTGCCAGCAGTACCAGCGGGAGGACCTACAATGAGCAGTTCTTC
CASSTSGRTYNEQFF
>-|TRBD2|TRBV15|TRBJ2-7
TGTGCCACCAGCAGGGAGCGGGAGTGGCCCTACGAGCAGTACTTC
CATSREREWPYEQYF
>-|TRBD1|TRBV19|TRBJ2-1
TGTGCCAGTAGTATAAGTAGGACAGGGGATGGCGAGCAGTTCTTC
CASSISRTGDGEQFF
>few|-|TRBV15|TRBJ1-5
TGTGCCACCAGCAGAGAGAGGCAGCCCCAGCATTTT
CATSRERQPQHF
>-|TRBD2|TRBV15|TRBJ2-3
TGTGCCACCAGCAGAGCGCGGGGGACCACAGATACGCAGTATTTT
CATSRARGTTDTQYF
>few|-|TRBV6-6|TRBJ1-1
TGTGCCAGCACGAGGAACACTGAAGCTTTCTTT
CASTRNTEAFF
>-|TRBD1|TRBV4-2|TRBJ1-4
TGTGCCAGCAGCCAAGAAGCAGGGGGCCTCCGAAAACTGTTTTTT
CASSQEAGGLRKLFF
>-|TRBD2|TRBV19|TRBJ2-1
TGTGCCACACGAAAGCGGGAGGGCCATCAGAACAATGAGCAGTTCTTC
CATRKREGHQNNEQFF
>-|-|TRBV7-3|TRBJ2-1
TGTGCCAGCAGCGTTGGTAGCGGCCTATACAATGAGCAGTTCTTC
CASSVGSGLYNEQFF
>few|TRBD1|TRBV6-5|TRBJ2-1
TGTGCCAGCAGTTCGGGACAGGACCACAATGAGCAGTTCTTC
CASSSGQDHNEQFF
>-|-|TRBV7-2|TRBJ1-3
TGTGCCAGCAGCTTAGCGCTTAGGGGTGGCTCTGGAAACACCATATATTTT
CASSLALRGGSGNTIYF
>-|TRBD1|TRBV7-9|TRBJ1-4
TGTGCCAGCAGCCCCCTTCGTCGGGGACAGGGCTATGAAAAACTGTTTTTT
CASSPLRRGQGYEKLFF
>-|-|TRBV5-1|TRBJ1-4
TGCGCCAGCAGCTTGGAACAGGGTCGTGAAAAACTGTTTTTT
CASSLEQGREKLFF
>-|-|TRBV5-1|TRBJ2-7
TGCGCCAGCAGCTTGGACAGTGCCTCCTACGAGCAGTACTTC
CASSLDSASYEQYF
>once|TRBD1|TRBV6-5|TRBJ2-3
TGTGCCAGCAGGACAGGGGTTGATACGCAGTATTTT
CASRTGVDTQYF
>-|-|TRBV2|TRBJ1-4
TGTGCCAGCAGTGTGACACCTGCTGAGGGTGAAAAACTGTTTTTT
CASSVTPAEGEKLFF
>-|-|TRBV9|TRBJ1-3
TGTGCCAGCAGCGTTCTACCGGGAAGCTCTGGAAACACCATATATTTT
CASSVLPGSSGNTIYF
>-|-|TRBV6-6|TRBJ2-3
TGTGCCAGCAGCCGGAGGACAGATACGCAGTATTTT
CASSRRTDTQYF
>-|-|TRBV19|TRBJ1-1
TGTGCCAGTAGTATCAGTCTACTTGGGTCGAGGCCCAAGAACACTGAAGCTTTCTTT
CASSISLLGSRPKNTEAFF
>-|-|TRBV5-6|TRBJ2-3
TGTGCCAGCAGCATAAACACAGATACGCAGTATTTT
CASSINTDTQYF
>-|-|TRBV6-5|TRBJ1-1
TGTGCCAGCACCCTGTACGGGTGGAACACTGAAGCTTTCTTT
CASTLYGWNTEAFF
>-|-|TRBV7-9|TRBJ2-5
TGTGCCAGCAGCACAGGAGAGACCCAGTACTTC
CASSTGETQYF
>-|-|TRBV12-3/TRBV12-4|TRBJ2-7
TGTGCCAGCAGTTTGGGAGACTACGAGCAGTACTTC
CASSLGDYEQYF
>-|TRBD2|TRBV4-3|TRBJ2-1
TGCGCCAGCAGCCAAGACTGGACTAGCGGGACCGGAGAGCAGTTCTTC
CASSQDWTSGTGEQFF
>-|-|TRBV7-9|TRBJ2-1
TGTGCCAGCAGCTTATTTCCTCGGCGGGCTAGAAACCTTTACAATGAGCAGTTCTTC
CASSLFPRRARNLYNEQFF
>-|TRBD1|TRBV19|TRBJ1-5
TGTGCCAGTACCCCCTTCCGGGACAGCCCCTATCAGCCCCAGCATTTT
CASTPFRDSPYQPQHF
>-|-|TRBV12-3/TRBV12-4|TRBJ1-5
TGTGCCAGCAGTCCTCGACAGAATCAGCCCCAGCATTTT
CASSPRQNQPQHF
>-|-|TRBV12-3/TRBV12-4|TRBJ1-2
TGTGCCAGCAGTTCCAGGGTGGGAGGCTACACCTTC
CASSSRVGGYTF